This TCR beta chain is from a study of shared clonotypes between healthy human individuals. At the level of the study: Those who served as donors were a couple of women and a few men between the ages of 18 and 49.

In its sample, this clone was seen once. The CDR3 contains 16 residues. After removal of 7 bases from V and 1 base from J, the junction contained 9 bases not matched to a gene. Germline CDR1 reads MDHEN; CDR2 reads SYDVKM. Sequencing was performed with immunoSEQ multiplex PCR; in TCRdb, only in-frame clones are kept and a portion is missing. The profile shows 2 million to 2.5 million clones, roughly 93% of them singletons. This sequence was found in a man aged 18 to 30 in good health. Some clones in this sample may be carry-over from other donors' samples. Material for sequencing was naive CD4+ T cells from PBMCs. The subset is: CD45RA+ positively selected. The chain is built from TRBV28 and TRBJ2-1, with 8 bases identical to TRBD2. The CDR3 here is CASMGGERESYNEQFF. In DNA form, the CDR3 reads TGTGCCAGCATGGGAGGCGAGCGGGAGTCCTACAATGAGCAGTTCTTC.